A single TCR beta chain is shown here with its context. As yet, its antigen is unknown. The sample originates from a study of cytomegalovirus exposure and HLA in healthy donors. Study-wide findings and caveats: Among TCR beta chains of equal frequency, HLA-associated ones were more clonally expanded in a later analysis.

V dropped 2 bases and J dropped 6; count of bases not matched to a gene: 8. The germline gives CDR1 KGHSH, CDR2 LQKENI. This CDR3 is built from 15 residues. Both 60 Vbeta primers and 13 Jbeta primers went into the PCR. Measured with immunoSEQ multiplex PCR; TCRdb has only the in-frame clones, and not every one. Of 100,000 to 150,000 clones in the sample, 78% were seen once. What was sequenced was PBMCs. This chain joins TRBV18 and TRBJ2-7; 9 bases line up with TRBD2. This receptor was taken from a woman between 40 and 50 years old in good health and CMV-seronegative. CDR3 coding DNA: TGTGCCAGCTCACCAACCGTAGCGGGAGAGGTCGAGCAGTACTTC. It specifies CASSPTVAGEVEQYF.